Sequencing of this T cell receptor beta chain was carried out in a study of cytomegalovirus exposure and HLA in healthy donors. The PCR employed 60 Vbeta primers together with 13 Jbeta primers. Only in-frame clones appear in the TCRdb table, and some are missing; sequencing was by immunoSEQ multiplex PCR. The sample consists of about 140,000 clones, just under 85% of them appearing once. Findings and caveats of the study: In a later analysis, TCR beta V- and J-gene trimming was associated with a missense DCLRE1C variant. The study recorded 160 or so TCR beta chains that were cytomegalovirus-associated. Productive status was seen about 87% or about 30% of the time for most TCR beta V segments in an earlier analysis. Reportedly, HLA-A and HLA-B alleles of most subjects were accurately predicted from TCR beta.

In the case of this clone: Its cognate antigen is unknown.

This CDR3 spans 17 amino acids. Germline CDR1 reads GTSNPN; CDR2 reads SVGIG (reference sequence). J was trimmed by 0 bases and V by 5 bases; bases with no gene match: 10. The sample comprised PBMCs. The source of this sequence is a man aged 25 to 45 in good health and CMV-seropositive. This chain links TRBV30 with TRBJ1-4, with 9 positions matching TRBD1. As DNA, the CDR3 is TGTGCCTGGGGGGGACAGGGTAAAGCCGCAACTAATGAAAAACTGTTTTTT. This sequence encodes CAWGGQGKAATNEKLFF.